This T cell receptor beta chain was identified during a study of CD8 T cells in Susac syndrome. Germline loops: CDR1 MNHEY, CDR2 SVGEGT. The CDR3 is 15 amino acids. Trimming took 4 bases from V and 2 from J, leaving 13 bases between them. Sequencing of TCR beta drew on CD8+ and CD4+ T cells from blood. The controls were healthy donors who were matched for age and sex. Study-wide points: The study conceded that its TCR sequencing and HLA analysis involved relatively few individuals.

Random hexamers primed reverse transcription of 0.5 to 1 ug RNA. One entry per CDR3 protein results from TCRdb running MiXCR on the immunoSEQ multiplex PCR reads. The sample consists of 95,000 to 150,000 distinct CDR3 sequences, 94% of them appearing once. As regards this clonotype: The antigen remains unidentified.

The sample was CD4+ T cells from PBMCs. The chain joins TRBV6-2 or TRBV6-3 to TRBJ2-3, with a possible D match to TRBD2 (5 bases). The source of this sequence is a human donor in good health. The CDR3 loop is CASSSPLATTDTQYF. CDR3 DNA sequence: TGTGCCAGCAGTTCGCCGCTAGCAACCACAGATACGCAGTATTTT.